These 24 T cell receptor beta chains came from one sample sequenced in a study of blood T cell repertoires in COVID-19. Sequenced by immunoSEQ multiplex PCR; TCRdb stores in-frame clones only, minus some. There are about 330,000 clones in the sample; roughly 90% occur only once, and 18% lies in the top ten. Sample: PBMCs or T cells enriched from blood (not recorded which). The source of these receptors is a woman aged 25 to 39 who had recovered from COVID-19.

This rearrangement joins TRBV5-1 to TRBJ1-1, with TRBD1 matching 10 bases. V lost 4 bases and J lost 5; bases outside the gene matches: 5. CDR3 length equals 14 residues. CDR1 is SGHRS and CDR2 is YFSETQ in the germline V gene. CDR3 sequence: CASSREGQGTEAFF. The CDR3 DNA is TGCGCCAGCAGCAGAGAGGGACAGGGGACTGAAGCTTTCTTT.

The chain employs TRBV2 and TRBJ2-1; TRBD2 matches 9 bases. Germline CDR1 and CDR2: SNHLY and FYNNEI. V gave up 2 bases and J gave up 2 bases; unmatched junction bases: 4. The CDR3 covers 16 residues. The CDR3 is CASSELGGRAYNEQFF. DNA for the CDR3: TGTGCCAGCAGTGAATTAGGCGGGAGGGCCTACAATGAGCAGTTCTTC. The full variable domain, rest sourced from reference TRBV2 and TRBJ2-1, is EPEVTQTPSHQVTQMGQEVILRCVPISNHLYFYWYRQILGQKVEFLVSFYNNEISEKSEIFDDQFSVERPDGSNFTLKIRSTKLEDSAMYFCASSELGGRAYNEQFFGPGTRLTVL.

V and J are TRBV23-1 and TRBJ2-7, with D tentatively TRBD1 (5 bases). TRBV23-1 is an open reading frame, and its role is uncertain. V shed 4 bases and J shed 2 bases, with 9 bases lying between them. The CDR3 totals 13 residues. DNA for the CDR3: TGCGCCAGCAGTCTCAGGGTTCCCTACGAGCAGTACTTC. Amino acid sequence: CASSLRVPYEQYF.

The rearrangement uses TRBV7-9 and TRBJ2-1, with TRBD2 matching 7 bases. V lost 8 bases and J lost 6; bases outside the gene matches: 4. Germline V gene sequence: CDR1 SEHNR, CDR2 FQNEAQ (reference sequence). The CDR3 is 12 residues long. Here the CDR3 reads CASSPGGNEQFF. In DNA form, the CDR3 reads TGTGCCAGCTCTCCGGGGGGCAATGAGCAGTTCTTC.

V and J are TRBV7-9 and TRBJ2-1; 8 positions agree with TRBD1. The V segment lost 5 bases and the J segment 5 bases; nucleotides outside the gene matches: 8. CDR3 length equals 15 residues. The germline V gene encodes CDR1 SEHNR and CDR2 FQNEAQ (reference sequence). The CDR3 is CASSPQDRVHNEQFF. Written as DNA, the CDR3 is TGTGCCAGCAGCCCACAGGACAGGGTCCACAATGAGCAGTTCTTC. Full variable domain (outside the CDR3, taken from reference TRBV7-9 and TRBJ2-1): DTGVSQNPRHKITKRGQNVTFRCDPISEHNRLYWYRQTLGQGPEFLTYFQNEAQLEKSRLLSDRFSAERPKGSFSTLEIQRTEQGDSAMYLCASSPQDRVHNEQFFGPGTRLTVL.

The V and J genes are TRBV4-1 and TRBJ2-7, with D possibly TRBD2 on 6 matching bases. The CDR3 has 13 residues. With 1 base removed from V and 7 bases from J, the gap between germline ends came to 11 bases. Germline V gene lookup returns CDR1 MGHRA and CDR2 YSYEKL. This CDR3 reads CASSQVGGREQYF. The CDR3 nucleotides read TGCGCCAGCAGCCAAGTCGGGGGAAGGGAGCAGTACTTC.

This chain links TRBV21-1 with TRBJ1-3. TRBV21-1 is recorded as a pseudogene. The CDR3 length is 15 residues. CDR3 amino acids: CASSNSVRGANTIYF. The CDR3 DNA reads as TGTGCCAGCAGCAACTCCGTCAGAGGCGCAAACACCATATATTTT.

The CDR3 protein is CASSLHRGPGNTIYF. As DNA, the CDR3 is TGTGCCAGCAGTTTACACAGGGGGCCTGGAAACACCATATATTTT. The chain uses TRBV27 and TRBJ1-3; the match to TRBD1 covers 9 bases. The CDR3 length is 15 residues. V was pared by 2 bases and J by 2 bases, with 1 base of the junction left unmatched. The germline CDR1 and CDR2 sequences are MNHEY and SMNVEV (reference sequence).

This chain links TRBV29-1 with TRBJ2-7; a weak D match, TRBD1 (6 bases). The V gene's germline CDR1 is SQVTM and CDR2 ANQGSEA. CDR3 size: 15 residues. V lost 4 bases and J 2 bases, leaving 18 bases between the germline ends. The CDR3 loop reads CSVAKRLDSPYEQYF. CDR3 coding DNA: TGCAGCGTTGCAAAGCGTTTGGACAGCCCCTACGAGCAGTACTTC.

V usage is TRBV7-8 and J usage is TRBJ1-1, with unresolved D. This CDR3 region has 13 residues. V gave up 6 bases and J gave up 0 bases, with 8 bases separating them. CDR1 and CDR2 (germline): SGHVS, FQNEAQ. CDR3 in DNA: TGTGCCAGCAGTCCGGGGATGAACACTGAAGCTTTCTTT. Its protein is CASSPGMNTEAFF.

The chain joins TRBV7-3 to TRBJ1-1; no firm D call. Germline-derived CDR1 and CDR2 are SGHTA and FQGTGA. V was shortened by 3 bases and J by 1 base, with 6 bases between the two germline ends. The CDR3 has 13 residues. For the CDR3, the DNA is TGTGCCAGCAGCTTCGCAGAGAACACTGAAGCTTTCTTT. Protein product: CASSFAENTEAFF.

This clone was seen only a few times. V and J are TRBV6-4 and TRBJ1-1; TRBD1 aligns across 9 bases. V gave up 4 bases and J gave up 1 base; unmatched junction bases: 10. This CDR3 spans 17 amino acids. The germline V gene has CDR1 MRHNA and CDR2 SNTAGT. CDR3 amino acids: CASSAYPDRGKNTEAFF. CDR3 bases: TGTGCCAGCAGTGCCTACCCCGACAGGGGGAAGAACACTGAAGCTTTCTTT.

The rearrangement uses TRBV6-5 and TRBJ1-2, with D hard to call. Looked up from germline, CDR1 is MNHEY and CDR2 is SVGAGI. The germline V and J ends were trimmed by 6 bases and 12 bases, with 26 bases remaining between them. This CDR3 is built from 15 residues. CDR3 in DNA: TGTGCCAGCAGAAAGAACACCGGGCGGGATAATTATGACACCTTC. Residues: CASRKNTGRDNYDTF.

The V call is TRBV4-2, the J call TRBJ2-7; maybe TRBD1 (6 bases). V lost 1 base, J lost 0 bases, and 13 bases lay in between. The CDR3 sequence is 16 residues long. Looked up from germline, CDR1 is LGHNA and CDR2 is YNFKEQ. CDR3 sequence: CASSQVGTKDSYEQYF. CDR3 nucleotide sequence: TGTGCCAGCAGCCAAGTGGGGACAAAGGACTCCTACGAGCAGTACTTC.

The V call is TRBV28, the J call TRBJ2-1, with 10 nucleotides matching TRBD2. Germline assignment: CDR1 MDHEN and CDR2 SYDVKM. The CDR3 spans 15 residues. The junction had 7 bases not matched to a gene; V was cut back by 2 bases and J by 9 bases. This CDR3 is CASSLLTLAGAEQFF. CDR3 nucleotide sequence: TGTGCCAGCAGTTTACTTACCCTAGCGGGAGCTGAGCAGTTCTTC. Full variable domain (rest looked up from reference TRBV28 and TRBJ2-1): DVKVTQSSRYLVKRTGEKVFLECVQDMDHENMFWYRQDPGLGLRLIYFSYDVKMKEKGDIPEGYSVSREKKERFSLILESASTNQTSMYLCASSLLTLAGAEQFFGPGTRLTVL.

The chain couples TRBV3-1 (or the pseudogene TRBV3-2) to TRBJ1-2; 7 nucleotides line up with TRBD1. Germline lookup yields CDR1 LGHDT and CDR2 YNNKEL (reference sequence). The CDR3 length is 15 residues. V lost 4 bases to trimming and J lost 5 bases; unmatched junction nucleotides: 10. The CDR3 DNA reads TGTGCCAGCAGCCGAGGGACAGACCCGTCGTATGGCTACACCTTC. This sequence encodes CASSRGTDPSYGYTF.

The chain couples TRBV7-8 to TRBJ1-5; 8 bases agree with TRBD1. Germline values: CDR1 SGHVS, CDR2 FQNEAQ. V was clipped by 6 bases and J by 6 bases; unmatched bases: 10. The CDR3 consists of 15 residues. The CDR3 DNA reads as TGTGCCAGCAGTTCCAGTAGACAGGGGATTCAGCCCCAGCATTTT. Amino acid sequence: CASSSSRQGIQPQHF.

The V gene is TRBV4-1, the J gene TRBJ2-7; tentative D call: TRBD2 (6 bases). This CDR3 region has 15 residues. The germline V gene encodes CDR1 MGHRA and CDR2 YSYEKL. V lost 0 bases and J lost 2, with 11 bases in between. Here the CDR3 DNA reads TGCGCCAGCAGCCAAGACATCCCTAGCGCCTACGAGCAGTACTTC. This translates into CASSQDIPSAYEQYF.

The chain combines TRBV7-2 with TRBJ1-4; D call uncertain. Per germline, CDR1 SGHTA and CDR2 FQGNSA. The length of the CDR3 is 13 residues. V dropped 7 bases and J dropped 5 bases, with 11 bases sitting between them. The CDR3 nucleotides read TGTGCCAGCACTCTGGCGGGGAATGAAAAACTGTTTTTT. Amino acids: CASTLAGNEKLFF.

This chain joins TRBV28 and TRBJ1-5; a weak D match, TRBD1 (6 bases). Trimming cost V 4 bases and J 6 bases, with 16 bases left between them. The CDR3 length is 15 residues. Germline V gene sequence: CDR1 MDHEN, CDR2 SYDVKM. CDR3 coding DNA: TGTGCCAGCAGTTATCCCCAGGGGATGATTCAGCCCCAGCATTTT. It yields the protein CASSYPQGMIQPQHF.

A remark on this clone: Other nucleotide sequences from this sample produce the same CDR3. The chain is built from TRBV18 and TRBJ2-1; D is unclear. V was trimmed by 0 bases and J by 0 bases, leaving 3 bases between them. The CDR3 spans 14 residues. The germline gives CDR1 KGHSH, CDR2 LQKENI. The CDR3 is CASSPPSSYNEQFF. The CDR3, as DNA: TGTGCCAGCTCACCACCCAGCTCCTACAATGAGCAGTTCTTC.

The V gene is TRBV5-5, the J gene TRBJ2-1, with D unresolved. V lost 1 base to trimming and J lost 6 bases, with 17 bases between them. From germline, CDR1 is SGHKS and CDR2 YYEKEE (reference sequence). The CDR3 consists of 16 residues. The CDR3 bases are TGTGCCAGCAGCTTGAATCGGGTGGCGGTGCTCAATGAGCAGTTCTTC. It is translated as CASSLNRVAVLNEQFF.

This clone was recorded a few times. In DNA form, the CDR3 reads TGTGCCAGCAGCTTAGAAGCGGGAGCCTACGAGCAGTACTTC. Translation: CASSLEAGAYEQYF. The gene calls are TRBV11-2 and TRBJ2-7; 8 bases line up with TRBD2. The CDR3 extends over 14 amino acids. CDR1 SGHAT and CDR2 FQNNGV come from the germline V gene. Unmatched junction bases numbered 0, after V lost 0 bases and J lost 2 bases.

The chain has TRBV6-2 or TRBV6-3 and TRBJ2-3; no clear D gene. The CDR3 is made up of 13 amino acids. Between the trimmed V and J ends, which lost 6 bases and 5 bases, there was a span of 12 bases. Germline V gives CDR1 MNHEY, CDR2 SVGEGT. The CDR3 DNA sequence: TGTGCCAGCAGCAACCTATTAGAAGATACGCAGTATTTT. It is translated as CASSNLLEDTQYF.